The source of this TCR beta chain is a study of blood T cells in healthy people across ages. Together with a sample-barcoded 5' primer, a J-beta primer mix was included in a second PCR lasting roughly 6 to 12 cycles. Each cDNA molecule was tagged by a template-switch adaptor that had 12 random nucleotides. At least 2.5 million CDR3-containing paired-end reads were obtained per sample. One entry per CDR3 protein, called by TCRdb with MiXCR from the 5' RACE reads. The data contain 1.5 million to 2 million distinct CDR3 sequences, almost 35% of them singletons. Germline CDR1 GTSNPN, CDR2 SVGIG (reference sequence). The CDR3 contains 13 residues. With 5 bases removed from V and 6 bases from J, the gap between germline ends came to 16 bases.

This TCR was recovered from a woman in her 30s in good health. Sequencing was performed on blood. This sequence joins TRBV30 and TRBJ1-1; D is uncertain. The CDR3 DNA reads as TGTGCCTGGTGGAGGACTGTTACCGCTGAAGCTTTCTTT. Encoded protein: CAWWRTVTAEAFF.